Listed below are T cell receptor beta chains from one sample, sequenced in a study of graft-versus-host responses after intestinal transplantation. The data were produced by immunoSEQ multiplex PCR, yet TCRdb's version contains in-frame clones alone and is incomplete. This sample yields 75,000 to 100,000 clones, of which around 90% are seen a single time; around 16% belongs to the top ten. The input for sequencing was PBMCs, taken approximately 470 days after intestinal transplant. The receptor source for this set is a human patient who received an intestinal transplant, so some T cells may come from the graft donor. Each CDR3 is given with its conserved first and last residue. The order of the fields is J gene, CDR3 length, D gene, V gene, clone size, CDR3 protein, CDR3 DNA. D genes are given only for firm matches. Only some rows state a clone size, as once, few, many or a class for expanded clones.

TRBJ1-1 | 15 | TRBD1 | TRBV18 | - | CASSPRGGMGTEAFF | TGTGCCAGCTCACCACGAGGGGGCATGGGCACTGAAGCTTTCTTT
TRBJ1-2 | 12 | - | TRBV7-9 | - | CASSFGTNGYTF | TGTGCCAGCAGCTTCGGCACTAATGGCTACACCTTC
TRBJ1-1 | 14 | TRBD1 | TRBV9 | - | CASRTGTGDTEAFF | TGTGCCAGCCGAACAGGGACAGGAGACACTGAAGCTTTCTTT
TRBJ2-2 | 15 | TRBD2 | TRBV29-1 | - | CSVEGSGGGGGELFF | TGCAGCGTTGAAGGGAGCGGGGGCGGAGGCGGGGAGCTGTTTTTT
TRBJ1-2 | 15 | - | TRBV11-2 | once | CASSLGKGLYYGYTF | TGTGCCAGCAGCTTAGGCAAGGGTCTCTACTATGGCTACACCTTC
TRBJ1-1 | 14 | - | TRBV5-8 | - | CASSLSIGNTEAFF | TGTGCCAGCAGCTTGTCCATAGGGAACACTGAAGCTTTCTTT
TRBJ1-1 | 13 | - | TRBV14 | - | CASSQSRNTEAFF | TGTGCCAGCAGCCAATCCAGGAACACTGAAGCTTTCTTT
TRBJ2-7 | 15 | TRBD2 | TRBV7-2 | - | CASSLSGGPPYEQYF | TGTGCCAGCAGCCTTAGCGGGGGGCCCCCCTACGAGCAGTACTTC
TRBJ2-5 | 14 | - | TRBV5-6 | - | CASSLVGPAETQYF | TGTGCCAGCAGCTTGGTGGGGCCAGCAGAGACCCAGTACTTC
TRBJ1-1 | 12 | - | TRBV2 | once | CASRLDSLEAFF | TGTGCCAGCAGATTGGACAGCCTTGAAGCTTTCTTT
TRBJ2-3 | 17 | TRBD2 | TRBV9 | few | CASSVGEGGGAGDTQYF | TGTGCCAGCAGCGTAGGAGAGGGCGGGGGGGCTGGAGATACGCAGTATTTT
TRBJ1-6 | 13 | TRBD1 | TRBV19 | - | CATRQGSFSPLHF | TGTGCCACACGACAGGGGAGTTTTTCACCCCTCCACTTT
TRBJ2-2 | 19 | TRBD1 | TRBV7-7 | - | CASSLEVNVQGRYTGELFF | TGTGCTAGCAGCTTAGAGGTCAACGTACAGGGGCGGTACACCGGGGAGCTGTTTTTT
TRBJ2-1 | 18 | TRBD1 | TRBV29-1 | - | CSVEWVLRQGIRSSEQFF | TGCAGCGTTGAGTGGGTGTTACGACAGGGGATCAGGTCTAGTGAGCAGTTCTTC
TRBJ1-2 | 14 | - | TRBV6-1 | - | CASRSGPQNYGYTF | TGTGCCAGCAGGTCGGGACCCCAAAACTATGGCTACACCTTC
TRBJ1-2 | 12 | - | TRBV6-1 | - | CASNVGSYGYTF | TGTGCCAGCAATGTGGGGTCCTATGGCTACACCTTC
TRBJ2-7 | 14 | - | TRBV6-5 | - | CASSYGSGVGEQYF | TGTGCCAGCAGTTACGGGTCGGGGGTTGGTGAGCAGTACTTC
TRBJ2-6 | 16 | - | TRBV11-2 | - | CANRVQEFSGANVLTF | TGTGCCAACCGGGTCCAAGAATTCTCTGGGGCCAACGTCCTGACTTTC
TRBJ1-1 | 15 | TRBD1 | TRBV18 | - | CASSRGQGLNTEAFF | TGTGCCAGCTCACGGGGACAGGGGTTGAACACTGAAGCTTTCTTT
TRBJ2-5 | 14 | - | TRBV7-8 | - | CASSILGMEETQYF | TGTGCCAGCAGCATCCTAGGTATGGAAGAGACCCAGTACTTC
TRBJ1-2 | 14 | - | TRBV19 | - | CASSRAVANYGYTF | TGTGCCAGTAGTAGGGCGGTAGCTAACTATGGCTACACCTTC
TRBJ1-3 | 14 | - | TRBV7-9 | - | CAAVRGSSGNTIYF | TGTGCAGCCGTGCGGGGCAGCTCTGGAAACACCATATATTTT
TRBJ1-2 | 15 | - | TRBV6-1 | - | CASRNVARPLGGYTF | TGTGCCAGCAGGAATGTCGCACGGCCCCTGGGAGGCTACACCTTC
TRBJ1-4 | 16 | - | TRBV2 | - | CASSSTGTRGNEKLFF | TGTGCCAGCAGTTCCACAGGGACGCGCGGTAATGAAAAACTGTTTTTT
TRBJ2-7 | 14 | TRBD2 | TRBV2 | once | CASSATSGGYEQYF | TGTGCCAGCAGCGCGACTAGCGGGGGCTACGAGCAGTACTTC
TRBJ1-1 | 11 | - | TRBV18 | few | CASSPELEAFF | TGTGCCAGCTCACCAGAACTTGAAGCTTTCTTT
TRBJ1-4 | 15 | - | TRBV6-6 | - | CASSYRGAKGEKLFF | TGTGCCAGCAGTTACCGGGGGGCCAAGGGTGAAAAACTGTTTTTT
TRBJ1-2 | 15 | - | TRBV6-5 | - | CASSPLPGQGKRYTF | TGTGCCAGCAGCCCATTACCAGGGCAGGGGAAGCGCTACACCTTC
TRBJ2-7 | 15 | - | TRBV6-5 | many | CASSYSIGAPYEQYF | TGTGCCAGCAGTTACTCGATAGGGGCCCCCTACGAGCAGTACTTC
TRBJ1-6 | 11 | - | TRBV6-5 | - | CASSEVSPLHF | TGTGCCAGCAGTGAGGTTTCACCCCTCCACTTT
TRBJ2-3 | 14 | TRBD2 | TRBV5-4 | - | CASSSTSGGDTQYF | TGTGCCAGCAGCTCTACTAGCGGGGGCGATACGCAGTATTTT
TRBJ2-7 | 15 | - | TRBV6-5 | - | CASSYSSGATYEQYF | TGTGCCAGCAGTTACTCCTCGGGGGCAACCTACGAGCAGTACTTC
TRBJ2-3 | 14 | - | TRBV10-1 | - | CASSRRGSGDTQYF | TGCGCCAGCAGCCGTCGGGGGTCTGGAGATACGCAGTATTTT
TRBJ1-6 | 14 | TRBD1 | TRBV6-4 | - | CASSEDRDNSPLHF | TGTGCCAGCAGTGAGGACAGGGACAATTCACCCCTCCACTTT
TRBJ2-6 | 15 | - | TRBV7-8 | - | CASSPPGTGANVLTF | TGTGCCAGCAGCCCACCAGGGACTGGGGCCAACGTCCTGACTTTC
TRBJ1-4 | 14 | - | TRBV5-1 | - | CASSLEGANEKLFF | TGCGCCAGCAGCTTAGAAGGGGCTAATGAAAAACTGTTTTTT
TRBJ1-1 | 13 | - | TRBV6-6 | once | CASSYEVYTEAFF | TGTGCCAGCAGTTACGAGGTGTACACTGAAGCTTTCTTT
TRBJ2-5 | 15 | TRBD1 | TRBV19 | - | CASRPRQGYGETQYF | TGTGCCAGTAGGCCTAGACAGGGTTACGGAGAGACCCAGTACTTC
TRBJ1-6 | 15 | TRBD1 | TRBV19 | - | CASISWTGDNSPLHF | TGTGCCAGTATTTCCTGGACAGGGGATAATTCACCCCTCCACTTT
TRBJ2-7 | 17 | TRBD2 | TRBV4-2 | - | CASSPAGGSVDSYEQYF | TGTGCCAGCAGCCCGGCGGGGGGCTCTGTGGACTCCTACGAGCAGTACTTC
TRBJ1-1 | 14 | - | TRBV5-6 | - | CASSFPVGDTEAFF | TGTGCCAGCAGCTTTCCCGTCGGGGACACTGAAGCTTTCTTT
TRBJ1-1 | 14 | - | TRBV11-2 | - | CASSLGGGYTEAFF | TGTGCCAGCAGCTTAGGTGGGGGCTACACTGAAGCTTTCTTT
TRBJ2-2 | 14 | - | TRBV5-1 | - | CASSLGANTGELFF | TGCGCCAGCAGCTTGGGGGCCAACACCGGGGAGCTGTTTTTT
TRBJ2-1 | 14 | - | TRBV25-1 | - | CAAVGGSSYNEQFF | TGTGCCGCCGTTGGTGGGAGCTCCTACAATGAGCAGTTCTTC
TRBJ1-1 | 12 | - | TRBV6-5 | - | CASSPLNTEAFF | TGTGCCAGCAGCCCTCTAAACACTGAAGCTTTCTTT
TRBJ2-7 | 14 | TRBD1 | TRBV19 | - | CASSQTGSAYEQYF | TGTGCCAGTAGTCAGACAGGGAGTGCCTACGAGCAGTACTTC
TRBJ1-1 | 13 | - | TRBV11-1 | - | CASSFNSNTEAFF | TGTGCCAGCAGCTTCAACTCGAACACTGAAGCTTTCTTT
TRBJ2-1 | 15 | - | TRBV29-1 | - | CSVDGTRDTLDEQFF | TGCAGCGTTGATGGTACGCGGGACACCCTCGATGAGCAGTTCTTC
TRBJ1-1 | 13 | - | TRBV5-4 | - | CASSLGGFGEAFF | TGTGCCAGCAGCTTGGGAGGGTTTGGTGAAGCTTTCTTT
TRBJ1-5 | 15 | - | TRBV5-1 | - | CASSTDGWSNQPQHF | TGCGCCAGCAGCACCGACGGCTGGAGCAATCAGCCCCAGCATTTT
TRBJ1-5 | 15 | TRBD1 | TRBV11-2 | - | CASSSRTGANQPQHF | TGTGCCAGCAGCTCCAGGACAGGGGCAAATCAGCCCCAGCATTTT
TRBJ2-1 | 15 | TRBD1 | TRBV18 | - | CASSPDRGTYNEQFF | TGTGCCAGCTCACCGGACAGGGGGACTTACAATGAGCAGTTCTTC
TRBJ1-2 | 17 | - | TRBV4-1 | - | CASSQEVRPVDNYGYTF | TGCGCCAGCAGCCAAGAGGTTCGACCGGTCGATAACTATGGCTACACCTTC
TRBJ2-1 | 14 | TRBD1 | TRBV9 | - | CASSPGQVDNEQFF | TGTGCCAGCAGCCCTGGACAGGTTGACAATGAGCAGTTCTTC